This T cell receptor beta chain emerged from a study of Ad26.COV2.S vaccination and SARS-CoV-2 variants. The overall study: Among those in the COV1001 Ad26.COV2.S trial arm was the donor. Doses of Ad26.COV2.S were injected into muscle once or twice, 56 days apart. Points from the study as a whole: Comparable non-spike TCR breadth was observed in vaccine and placebo recipients.

Notes on this clone: Antigen specificity is unknown.

This CDR3 is 14 amino acids long. Trimming cost V 1 base and J 1 base, with 5 bases left between them. Germline assignment: CDR1 LGHDT and CDR2 YNNKEL (reference sequence). As to treatment: approximately 18 received Ad26.COV2.S at low or high dose, single or two shots; several received placebo; per-sample allocation not given. The samples were gathered on day 63 after the first injection of vaccine or placebo. This person who donated was an adult of 18-55 years in Boston. Data came from immunoSEQ multiplex PCR; TCRdb stores just in-frame clones and leaves some out. The table has about 320,000 clones, roughly 88% seen once; the top ten hold approximately 5.8%.

The receptor's source is a person aged 18 to 65 who received the Ad26.COV2.S COVID-19 vaccine or a placebo. Source: peripheral blood, taken in a trial of Ad26.COV2.S vaccine versus placebo. The chain has TRBV3-1 (or the pseudogene TRBV3-2) and TRBJ1-3, with D unresolved. CDR3 in amino acids: CASSQAQSGNTIYF. For the CDR3, the DNA is TGTGCCAGCAGCCAAGCGCAATCTGGAAACACCATATATTTT.